The source of this T cell receptor (beta chain) is a study of yellow fever vaccine responses in identical twins. TCRdb recomputed calls from the RT-PCR reads with MiXCR, one row per CDR3 protein. This sample has more than 10,000 distinct CDR3 sequences, with about four fifths found just once. This clonotype was observed a single time. Its antigen is unknown. The V gene's germline CDR1 is MRHNA and CDR2 SNTAGT. Trimming took off 10 bases at V and 0 bases at J, with 15 bases between the two ends. CDR3 length equals 14 residues. General observations from the study: The authors reported partly convergent, partly personalized vaccine responses in identical twins.

This chain joins TRBV6-4 and TRBJ1-2, with D maybe TRBD1 (6 bases). Sequencing used T cells from blood (PBMCs), unsorted or a sorted subset (not recorded which), obtained before or after yellow fever vaccination (not recorded which). The TCR sequence derives from a woman younger than 35 who received the yellow fever vaccine. The CDR3 nucleotides are TGTGCCACATTGACAGGAAACACTAACTATGGCTACACCTTC. Its translation: CATLTGNTNYGYTF.